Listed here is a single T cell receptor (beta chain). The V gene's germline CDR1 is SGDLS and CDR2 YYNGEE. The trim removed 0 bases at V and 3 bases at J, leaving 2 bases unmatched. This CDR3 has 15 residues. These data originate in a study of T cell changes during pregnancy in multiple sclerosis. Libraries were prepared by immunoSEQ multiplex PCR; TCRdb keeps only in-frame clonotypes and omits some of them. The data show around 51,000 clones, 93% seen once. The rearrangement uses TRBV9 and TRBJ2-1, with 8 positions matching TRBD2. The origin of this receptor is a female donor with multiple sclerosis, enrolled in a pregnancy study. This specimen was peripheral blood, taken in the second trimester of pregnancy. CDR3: CASSVDGRDYNEQFF. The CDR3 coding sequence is TGTGCCAGCAGCGTAGACGGGAGGGACTACAATGAGCAGTTCTTC.